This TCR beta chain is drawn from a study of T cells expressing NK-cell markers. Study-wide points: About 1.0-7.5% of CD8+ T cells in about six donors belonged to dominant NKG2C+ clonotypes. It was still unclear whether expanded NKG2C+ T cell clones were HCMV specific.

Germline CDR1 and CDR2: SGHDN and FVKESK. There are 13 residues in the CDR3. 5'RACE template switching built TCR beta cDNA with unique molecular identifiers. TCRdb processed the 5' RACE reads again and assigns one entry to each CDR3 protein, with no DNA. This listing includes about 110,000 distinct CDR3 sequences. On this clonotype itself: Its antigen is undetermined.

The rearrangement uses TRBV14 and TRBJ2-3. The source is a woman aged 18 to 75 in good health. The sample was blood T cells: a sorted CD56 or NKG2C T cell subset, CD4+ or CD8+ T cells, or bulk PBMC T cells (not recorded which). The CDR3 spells CASSQDPSDTQYF.